These 16 T cell receptor beta chains originate from one sample sequenced in a study of T cell responses to AZD1222 COVID-19 vaccine. Method: immunoSEQ multiplex PCR; TCRdb's copy keeps in-frame clones and lacks some. The table shows about 97,000 clones, with around nine tenths occurring only once. The specimen was peripheral blood, collected on day 0 of AZD1222 vaccination. All receptors come from an adult in good health.

This chain's CDR3 is CASSPTGTPSEQYF. DNA of the CDR3: TGTGCCAGCAGCCCGACCGGGACTCCCAGCGAGCAGTACTTC. The rearrangement links TRBV11-3 to TRBJ2-7; a possible D gene is TRBD2 (6 bases). CDR3 length: 14 residues. Germline lookup yields CDR1 SGHNT and CDR2 YENEEA. V was pared by 5 bases and J by 6 bases, with 17 bases between. The complete variable domain, with remaining parts taken from reference TRBV11-3 and TRBJ2-7, reads EAGVVQSPRYKIIEKKQPVAFWCNPISGHNTLYWYLQNLGQGPELLIRYENEEAVDDSQLPKDRFSAERLKGVDSTLKIQPAELGDSAVYLCASSPTGTPSEQYFGPGTRLTVT.

V is TRBV6-6 and J is TRBJ2-1; 12 nucleotides agree with TRBD1. CDR3 length equals 15 residues. CDR1 and CDR2 from the germline V gene are MNHNY and SVGAGI (reference sequence). The V gene end was trimmed by 1 base and the J gene end by 8 bases; junction bases not matched to a gene: 3. The CDR3 loop is CASSYLGQGAYEQFF. CDR3 bases: TGTGCCAGCAGTTACTTGGGACAGGGGGCGTATGAGCAGTTCTTC.

V and J are TRBV5-1 and TRBJ2-7, with D perhaps TRBD1 (6 bases). V was clipped by 4 bases and J by 3 bases, with 11 bases between them. CDR1 SGHRS and CDR2 YFSETQ come from the germline V gene. The CDR3 runs to 13 residues. CDR3 amino acids: CASSHGRGYEQYF. The CDR3 coding sequence is TGCGCCAGCAGCCACGGCAGGGGCTACGAGCAGTACTTC.

The J gene is TRBJ1-1, the V gene TRBV4-1; the D is unclear. This CDR3 is 13 amino acids long. Trimming removed 4 bases from V and 1 base from J, with 7 bases in between. Germline V gene data show CDR1 as MGHRA and CDR2 as YSYEKL. The CDR3 region is CASSLERNTEAFF. The CDR3 DNA reads TGCGCCAGCAGCCTAGAGAGGAACACTGAAGCTTTCTTT.

A few counts support this clone. CDR3 coding DNA: TGTGCCAGCAGTAGGACGGGGAGAGGTTCACCCCTCCACTTT. Its protein product is CASSRTGRGSPLHF. The chain has TRBV2 and TRBJ1-6; no clear D gene. Trimming removed 5 bases from V and 9 bases from J, with 14 bases in between. This CDR3 region has 14 residues. Germline loops: CDR1 SNHLY, CDR2 FYNNEI.

The sample holds a few counts of this clone. The gene calls are TRBV6-1 and TRBJ1-1; D gene uncertain. The CDR3 length is 15 residues. The V and J ends lost 1 base and 0 bases respectively, with 9 bases between them. Per germline, CDR1 MNHNS and CDR2 SASEGT. CDR3 in amino acids: CASSEVYTLNTEAFF. CDR3 DNA: TGTGCCAGCAGTGAAGTTTACACCTTGAACACTGAAGCTTTCTTT.

J is TRBJ1-2 and V is TRBV7-2; D remains ambiguous. This CDR3 is 14 amino acids long. Per germline, CDR1 SGHTA and CDR2 FQGNSA. V dropped 3 bases and J dropped 2 bases, with 10 bases sitting between them. DNA of the CDR3: TGTGCCAGCAGCTTCTATGGGGAAAACTATGGCTACACCTTC. It is translated as CASSFYGENYGYTF.

V usage is TRBV11-2 and J usage is TRBJ2-1; TRBD2 aligns across 8 bases. The CDR3 length is 16 residues. J lost 4 bases, V lost 1 base, and 6 bases had no gene match. CDR1 and CDR2 from the germline V gene are SGHAT and FQNNGV. DNA for the CDR3: TGTGCCAGCAGCTTAGTCGGTAGCGGGGTTTACAATGAGCAGTTCTTC. This gives the protein CASSLVGSGVYNEQFF.

This chain uses TRBV6-5 with TRBJ1-3; D call uncertain. V lost 7 bases to trimming and J lost 3 bases, with 4 bases between them. The CDR3 runs to 11 residues. CDR1 is MNHEY, CDR2 SVGAGI, per germline. CDR3 sequence (DNA): TGTGCCAGCACGTATGGAAACACCATATATTTT. Translated: CASTYGNTIYF.

The chain joins TRBV13 to TRBJ1-6; D is perhaps TRBD1 (5 bases). CDR1 is PRHDT, CDR2 FYEKMQ, per germline (reference sequence). The CDR3 sequence is 16 residues long. Trimming removed 1 base at V and 0 bases at J, with 7 bases between. CDR3 DNA: TGTGCCAGCAGCTTAGACAGGAGCTCCTATAATTCACCCCTCCACTTT. Its protein is CASSLDRSSYNSPLHF.

The CDR3 DNA reads as TGCGCCAGCAGCTTGGGCCCGTCCGACAGGGACTATGGCTACACCTTC. Its translation: CASSLGPSDRDYGYTF. The chain carries TRBV5-1 and TRBJ1-2; TRBD1 aligns across 7 bases. The CDR3 contains 16 residues. V lost 0 bases and J lost 3; bases outside the gene matches: 8. CDR1 and CDR2 (germline): SGHRS, YFSETQ.

This clone appeared a few times. The chain employs TRBV5-1 and TRBJ2-6, with TRBD1 matching 11 bases. This CDR3 is built from 17 residues. Trimming removed 4 bases from V and 0 bases from J; junction bases left unmatched: 3. Germline V gives CDR1 SGHRS, CDR2 YFSETQ. The CDR3 region has the DNA TGCGCCAGCAGCGCTGGGACAGGGGGCTCTGGGGCCAACGTCCTGACTTTC. Its protein product is CASSAGTGGSGANVLTF.

The rearrangement joins TRBV11-2 to TRBJ2-1, with a weak D call TRBD1 (6 bases). CDR3 size: 15 residues. Germline assignment: CDR1 SGHAT and CDR2 FQNNGV. Trimming shortened V by 1 base and J by 0 bases, and 7 bases separated the two germline ends. The CDR3 region is CASSLGGRSYNEQFF. The CDR3 bases are TGTGCCAGCAGCTTAGGGGGGCGCTCCTACAATGAGCAGTTCTTC.

This clone was observed a handful of times. The chain uses TRBV9 and TRBJ1-6, with D maybe TRBD1 (5 bases). Trimming cost V 0 bases and J 11 bases, with 12 bases left between them. The germline V gene has CDR1 SGDLS and CDR2 YYNGEE. CDR3 length: 14 amino acids. This CDR3 reads CASSVGLGEAPLHF. Written as DNA, the CDR3 is TGTGCCAGCAGCGTAGGGTTGGGGGAAGCACCCCTCCACTTT.

V gene TRBV3-1 (or the pseudogene TRBV3-2) combines with J gene TRBJ1-4, with TRBD1 as a possible D gene (5 bases). The CDR3 runs 16 residues. Trimming removed 3 bases from V and 4 bases from J, with 15 bases in between. Germline lookup yields CDR1 LGHDT and CDR2 YNNKEL (reference sequence). In DNA form, the CDR3 reads TGTGCCAGCAGCCACCCGCAGGCAGGGCTTAATGAAAAACTGTTTTTT. It is translated as CASSHPQAGLNEKLFF.

The chain employs TRBV19 and TRBJ1-5; 7 nucleotides line up with TRBD1. CDR1 is LNHDA and CDR2 is SQIVND in the germline V gene (reference sequence). J was trimmed by 5 bases and V by 9 bases; bases with no gene match: 4. The CDR3 length is 12 residues. CDR3 sequence (DNA): TGTGCCAGCCGGACAGGTGATCAGCCCCAGCATTTT. Translating it yields CASRTGDQPQHF.